Following are 21 T cell receptor beta chains from one sample sequenced in a study of blood T cells in healthy people across ages. PCR was performed a second time for roughly 7 to 12 cycles using a sample-barcoded 5' primer and a J-beta primer mix. TCRdb used MiXCR to reprocess the 5' RACE reads, holding one entry per CDR3 protein. The sample carries about 1.5 million distinct CDR3 sequences, around two fifths recorded once. The sequenced sample consisted of blood. The source is a woman between 18 and 29 years old in good health.

The chain has TRBV20-1 and TRBJ2-1, with D perhaps TRBD1 (7 bases). Germline V lookup: CDR1 DFQATT, CDR2 SNEGSKA (reference sequence). V lost 7 bases to trimming and J lost 5 bases, with 15 bases between them. The CDR3 totals 13 residues. The CDR3 region is CSVAGQHNNEQFF. The CDR3 DNA reads TGCAGTGTCGCGGGACAGCATAACAATGAGCAGTTCTTC.

This clonotype has only one observation. This chain joins TRBV6-1 and TRBJ2-5; possible D gene TRBD1, 5 bases. Trimming removed 11 bases from V and 2 bases from J, with 15 bases in between. The CDR3 contains 13 residues. Germline V gene data show CDR1 as MNHNS and CDR2 as SASEGT. The DNA of the CDR3 is TGTGCCGCCACCAGGGCGGAACAAGAGACCCAGTACTTC. Translating gives CAATRAEQETQYF.

The gene calls are TRBV7-2 and TRBJ1-1, with D tentatively TRBD1 (5 bases). Germline CDR1 and CDR2: SGHTA and FQGNSA. Trimming removed 1 base from V and 8 bases from J, with 20 bases in between. This CDR3 has 16 amino acids. CDR3 residues: CASSLGRQGVISEAFF. The CDR3 DNA sequence: TGTGCCAGCAGCTTAGGCCGCCAAGGGGTTATTTCCGAAGCTTTCTTT.

The chain couples TRBV29-1 to TRBJ2-1; D is uncertain. Judging by the DNA end, TRBJ2-7 fits better; the J call may be wrong. CDR3 size: 15 residues. Germline V gene data show CDR1 as SQVTM and CDR2 as ANQGSEA. The DNA for the CDR3 is TGCAGCGTTGAGGGTACCTCATGGTCCTACAATGAGCAGTACTTC. Amino acids: CSVEGTSWSYNEQYF.

This clonotype has just a few counts. The J gene is TRBJ2-7, the V gene TRBV5-1, with D maybe TRBD1 (6 bases). The germline V gene has CDR1 SGHRS and CDR2 YFSETQ. The V and J ends lost 4 bases and 6 bases respectively, with 20 bases between them. The CDR3 totals 15 residues. The DNA of the CDR3 is TGCGCCAGCAGCCTATTTGGACAGCGAGCCGGCGAGCAGTACTTC. It codes for CASSLFGQRAGEQYF.

This clonotype was seen only a few times. V is TRBV7-2 and J is TRBJ1-2; a weak D match, TRBD1 (5 bases). V lost 5 bases and J lost 2, with 15 bases in between. This CDR3 has 15 residues. Germline CDR1 is SGHTA and CDR2 is FQGNSA. The CDR3 DNA follows: TGTGCCAGCAGCAACCGGGGGGGGTTGAACTATGGCTACACCTTC. This sequence encodes CASSNRGGLNYGYTF.

The chain is built from TRBV20-1 and TRBJ2-7; 8 positions match TRBD1. CDR3 length equals 14 residues. Unmatched junction bases numbered 7, after V lost 6 bases and J lost 0 bases. Germline CDR1 reads DFQATT; CDR2 reads SNEGSKA (reference sequence). The CDR3, as DNA: TGCAGTGCCAACAGGGGGTTTAGCTCCTACGAGCAGTACTTC. Protein sequence: CSANRGFSSYEQYF.

The chain carries TRBV7-9 and TRBJ2-7, with 7 bases aligning to TRBD1. The CDR3 is made up of 15 amino acids. The germline V gene encodes CDR1 SEHNR and CDR2 FQNEAQ (reference sequence). Trimming cost V 4 bases and J 3 bases; bases outside gene matches: 9. The CDR3 loop is CASSSQAGGHYEQYF. The CDR3 bases are TGTGCCAGCAGCTCCCAGGCAGGGGGTCACTACGAGCAGTACTTC.

This chain connects TRBV5-1 to TRBJ2-7, with 13 nucleotides matching TRBD2. The V gene's germline CDR1 is SGHRS and CDR2 YFSETQ. J was trimmed by 5 bases and V by 4 bases; bases with no gene match: 9. CDR3 length: 16 amino acids. The CDR3 DNA follows: TGCGCCAGCAGCACAGGGACTAGCGGGATTGGGGACGAGCAGTACTTC. It specifies CASSTGTSGIGDEQYF.

The chain employs TRBV4-1 and TRBJ2-7; TRBD2 is a possible D gene (5 bases). This CDR3 contains 15 residues. CDR1 is MGHRA, CDR2 YSYEKL, per germline. The ends were cut back, 6 bases at V and 6 bases at J, with 21 bases in the middle. The CDR3 is CASSGRSSATCEQYF. The CDR3 coding sequence is TGCGCCAGCAGTGGAAGGAGTAGCGCGACCTGCGAGCAGTACTTC.

This clonotype was counted between two and nine times. At one end the junction does not follow the germline gene, possibly because of a read error. The chain couples TRBV2 to TRBJ2-7, with D tentatively TRBD2 (6 bases). This CDR3 region has 15 residues. The germline V gene encodes CDR1 SNHLY and CDR2 FYNNEI. The CDR3 DNA is TGTGCCAGCAGGGAAGTGGGGGGTACCCCCTACGAGCAGTACTTC. This translates into CASREVGGTPYEQYF.

This rearrangement joins TRBV20-1 to TRBJ1-3; 7 nucleotides line up with TRBD1. J gave up 8 bases and V 0 bases, and 10 bases lay outside the gene matches. Germline V CDR1 and CDR2: DFQATT, SNEGSKA (reference sequence). This CDR3 has 15 amino acids. In DNA, the CDR3 is TGCAGTGCTAGAGATAGGACGACAGGGTTGGACACCATATATTTT. It specifies CSARDRTTGLDTIYF.

Notes on this clonotype: One junction end does not reproduce the germline sequence, and a read error may be involved. CDR3 bases: TGCGGTGCTAGGGTCGACTTTAAAGAAGAGACCCAGTACTTC. This sequence encodes CGARVDFKEETQYF. The chain couples TRBV20-1 to TRBJ2-7; unclear D gene. The DNA end favors TRBJ2-5, so the J call may be wrong. This CDR3 is 14 amino acids long. Looked up from germline, CDR1 is DFQATT and CDR2 is SNEGSKA (reference sequence).

This sequence joins TRBV6-2 or TRBV6-3 and TRBJ2-7; D tentatively fits TRBD1 or TRBD2 (7 bases each). CDR1 and CDR2 from the germline V gene are MNHEY and SVGEGT. The V and J ends lost 2 bases and 2 bases respectively, with 13 bases between them. This CDR3 comprises 15 residues. CDR3 amino acids: CASSYNQGGPYEQYF. DNA of the CDR3: TGTGCCAGCAGTTACAACCAGGGGGGGCCCTACGAGCAGTACTTC.

Only a few counts were recorded for this clonotype. This chain connects TRBV7-9 to TRBJ1-2; 8 nucleotides align to TRBD1. The V and J ends lost 1 base and 8 bases, in that order; junction bases with no gene match: 6. CDR3 length: 14 amino acids. The germline CDR1 and CDR2 sequences are SEHNR and FQNEAQ (reference sequence). The CDR3 nucleotides read TGTGCCAGCAGCTTAGTGGCCAGGGGGCACGGCTACACCTTC. Amino acids: CASSLVARGHGYTF.

Only a few counts were recorded for this clonotype. This chain uses TRBV10-3 with TRBJ2-5; a weak D match, TRBD1 (6 bases). The CDR3 sequence is 13 residues long. Germline V gene sequence: CDR1 ENHRY, CDR2 SYGVKD. V was pared by 4 bases and J by 6 bases, with 12 bases between. The chain's CDR3 is CAISGTGSQTQYF. The CDR3 bases are TGTGCCATCAGTGGAACAGGGTCGCAGACCCAGTACTTC.

The chain employs TRBV7-2 and TRBJ1-2, with D unclear. This CDR3 region has 13 residues. Germline V gives CDR1 SGHTA, CDR2 FQGNSA. The ends were cut back, 5 bases at V and 2 bases at J, with 9 bases in the middle. The CDR3 sequence: CASSPELNYGYTF. DNA for the CDR3: TGTGCCAGCAGCCCCGAATTAAACTATGGCTACACCTTC. The variable domain in full, with the rest retrieved from reference TRBV7-2 and TRBJ1-2, is GAGVSQSPSNKVTEKGKDVELRCDPISGHTALYWYRQSLGQGLEFLIYFQGNSAPDKSGLPSDRFSAERTGGSVSTLTIQRTQQEDSAVYLCASSPELNYGYTFGSGTRLTVV.

CDR3 DNA sequence: TGTGCCAGCAGTGGACTAGCGGGAGAGAGCTCCTACAATGAGCAGTTCTTC. Translated: CASSGLAGESSYNEQFF. This rearrangement joins TRBV12-3 or TRBV12-4 to TRBJ2-1; 13 bases agree with TRBD2. The V gene end was trimmed by 5 bases and the J gene end by 0 bases; junction bases not matched to a gene: 4. The CDR3 spans 17 residues.

This clonotype occurred a few times. The DNA for the CDR3 is TGTGCCAGCAGTGACAACAGGGCAACAGCCAAAAACATTCAGTACTTC. As protein: CASSDNRATAKNIQYF. The V call is TRBV6-1, the J call TRBJ2-4, with D maybe TRBD1 (6 bases). The CDR3 totals 16 residues. From germline, CDR1 is MNHNS and CDR2 SASEGT. V lost 3 bases to trimming and J lost 0 bases, with 12 bases between them.

This sequence joins TRBV28 and TRBJ2-7; TRBD1 agrees at 7 bases. With 3 bases clipped from V and 3 bases from J, the junction kept 17 bases outside the gene matches. This CDR3 has 18 residues. Per the germline V gene, CDR1 is MDHEN and CDR2 is SYDVKM. The CDR3 reads CASSFNLLLTGVLYEQYF. CDR3 nucleotides: TGTGCCAGCAGTTTCAACCTTCTACTAACAGGGGTTCTCTACGAGCAGTACTTC.

This clonotype was seen a few times. The chain employs TRBV27 and TRBJ2-1; D gene ambiguous. Germline lookup yields CDR1 MNHEY and CDR2 SMNVEV (reference sequence). The V end was cut by 5 bases, the J end by 6 bases, with 20 bases between. This CDR3 region has 16 residues. The CDR3 sequence is CASSVYPPRLGNEQFF. In DNA, the CDR3 is TGTGCCAGCAGTGTCTATCCCCCGCGGCTAGGCAATGAGCAGTTCTTC.